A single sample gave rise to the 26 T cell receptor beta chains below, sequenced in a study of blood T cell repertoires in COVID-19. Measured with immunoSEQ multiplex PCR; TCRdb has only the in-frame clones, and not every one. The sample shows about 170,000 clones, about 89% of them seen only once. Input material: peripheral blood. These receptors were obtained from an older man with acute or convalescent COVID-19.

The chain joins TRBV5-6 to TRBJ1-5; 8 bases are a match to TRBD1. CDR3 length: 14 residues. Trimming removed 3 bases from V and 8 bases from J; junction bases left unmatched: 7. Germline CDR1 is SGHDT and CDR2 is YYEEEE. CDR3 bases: TGTGCCAGCAGCTCCGGACAGGGAAGGGAGCCCCAGCATTTT. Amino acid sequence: CASSSGQGREPQHF.

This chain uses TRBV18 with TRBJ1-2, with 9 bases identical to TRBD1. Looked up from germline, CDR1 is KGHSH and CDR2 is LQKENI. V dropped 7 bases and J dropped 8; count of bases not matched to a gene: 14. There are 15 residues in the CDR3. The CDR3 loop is CASYLTGTGSGGYTF. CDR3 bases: TGTGCCAGCTACCTAACCGGGACAGGGAGTGGAGGCTACACCTTC.

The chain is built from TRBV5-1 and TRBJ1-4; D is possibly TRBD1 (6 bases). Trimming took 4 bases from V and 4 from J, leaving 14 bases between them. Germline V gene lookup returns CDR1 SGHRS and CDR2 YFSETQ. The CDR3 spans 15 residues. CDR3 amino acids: CASSPWGGRNEKLFF. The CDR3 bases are TGCGCCAGCAGCCCGTGGGGGGGCCGTAATGAAAAACTGTTTTTT.

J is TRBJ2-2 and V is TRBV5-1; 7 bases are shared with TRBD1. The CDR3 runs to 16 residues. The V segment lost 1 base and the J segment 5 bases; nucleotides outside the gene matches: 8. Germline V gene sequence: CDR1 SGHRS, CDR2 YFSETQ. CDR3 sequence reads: CASSLIDRVLTGELFF. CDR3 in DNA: TGCGCCAGCAGCTTGATAGACAGGGTATTGACCGGGGAGCTGTTTTTT.

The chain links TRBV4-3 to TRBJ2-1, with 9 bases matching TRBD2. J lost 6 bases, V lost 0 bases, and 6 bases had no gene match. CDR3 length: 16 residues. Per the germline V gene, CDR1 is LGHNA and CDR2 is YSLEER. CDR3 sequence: CASSQDLRGGFNEQFF. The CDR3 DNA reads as TGCGCCAGCAGCCAAGATTTGCGGGGGGGGTTCAATGAGCAGTTCTTC.

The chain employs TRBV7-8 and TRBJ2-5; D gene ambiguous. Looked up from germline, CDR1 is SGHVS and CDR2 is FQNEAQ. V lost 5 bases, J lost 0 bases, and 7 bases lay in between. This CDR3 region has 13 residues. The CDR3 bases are TGTGCCAGCAGCCGATCAGACCAAGAGACCCAGTACTTC. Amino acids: CASSRSDQETQYF.

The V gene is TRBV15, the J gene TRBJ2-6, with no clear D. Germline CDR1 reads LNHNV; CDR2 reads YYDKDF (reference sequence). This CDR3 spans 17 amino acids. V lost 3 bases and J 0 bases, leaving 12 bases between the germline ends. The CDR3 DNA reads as TGTGCCACCAGCAGCCAGGTATTCTCCTCTGGGGCCAACGTCCTGACTTTC. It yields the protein CATSSQVFSSGANVLTF.

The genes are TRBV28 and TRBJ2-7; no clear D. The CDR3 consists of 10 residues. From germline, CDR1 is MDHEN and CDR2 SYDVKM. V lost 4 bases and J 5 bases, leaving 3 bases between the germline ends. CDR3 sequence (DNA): TGTGCCAGCAGTTCTCACGAGCAGTACTTC. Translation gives CASSSHEQYF.

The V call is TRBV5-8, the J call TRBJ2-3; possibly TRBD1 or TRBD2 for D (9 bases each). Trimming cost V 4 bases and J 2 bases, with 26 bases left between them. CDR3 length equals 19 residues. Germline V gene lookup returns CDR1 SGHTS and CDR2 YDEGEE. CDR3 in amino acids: CASSPGTGMTSGPTDTQYF. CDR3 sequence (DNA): TGTGCCAGCAGCCCCGGGACAGGGATGACTAGCGGCCCCACAGATACGCAGTATTTT.

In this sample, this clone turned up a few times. The CDR3 here is CASSPQGNQETQYF. CDR3 DNA: TGCGCCAGCAGCCCCCAGGGCAACCAAGAGACCCAGTACTTC. The V and J genes are TRBV5-1 and TRBJ2-5; a weak D match, TRBD1 (5 bases). The CDR3 sequence is 14 residues long. With 4 bases removed from V and 0 bases from J, the gap between germline ends came to 10 bases. Germline V gene data show CDR1 as SGHRS and CDR2 as YFSETQ. The variable domain in full, with the rest retrieved from reference TRBV5-1 and TRBJ2-5, is KAGVTQTPRYLIKTRGQQVTLSCSPISGHRSVSWYQQTPGQGLQFLFEYFSETQRNKGNFPGRFSGRQFSNSRSEMNVSTLELGDSALYLCASSPQGNQETQYFGPGTRLLVL.

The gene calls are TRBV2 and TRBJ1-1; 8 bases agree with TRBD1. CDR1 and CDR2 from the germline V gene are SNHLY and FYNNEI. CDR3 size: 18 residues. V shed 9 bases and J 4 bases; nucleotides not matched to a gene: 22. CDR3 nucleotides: TGTGCCAGATTCCCTGTGGGCAGGGGGCAGTCTCCCAGCACTGAAGCTTTCTTT. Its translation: CARFPVGRGQSPSTEAFF. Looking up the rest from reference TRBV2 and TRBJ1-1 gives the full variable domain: EPEVTQTPSHQVTQMGQEVILRCVPISNHLYFYWYRQILGQKVEFLVSFYNNEISEKSEIFDDQFSVERPDGSNFTLKIRSTKLEDSAMYFCARFPVGRGQSPSTEAFFGQGTRLTVV.

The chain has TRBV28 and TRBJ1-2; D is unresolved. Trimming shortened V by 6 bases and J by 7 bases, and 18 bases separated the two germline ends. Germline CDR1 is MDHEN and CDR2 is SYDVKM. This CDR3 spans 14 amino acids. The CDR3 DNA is TGTGCCAGCAGCTTCTTGGGTTCGGGAGCTGGCTACACCTTC. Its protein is CASSFLGSGAGYTF.

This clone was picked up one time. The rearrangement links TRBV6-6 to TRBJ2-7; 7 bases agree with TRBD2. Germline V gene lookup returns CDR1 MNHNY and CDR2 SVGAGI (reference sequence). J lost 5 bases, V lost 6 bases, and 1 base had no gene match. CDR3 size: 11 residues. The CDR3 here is CASRSGDEQYF. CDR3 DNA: TGTGCCAGCAGGAGCGGGGACGAGCAGTACTTC.

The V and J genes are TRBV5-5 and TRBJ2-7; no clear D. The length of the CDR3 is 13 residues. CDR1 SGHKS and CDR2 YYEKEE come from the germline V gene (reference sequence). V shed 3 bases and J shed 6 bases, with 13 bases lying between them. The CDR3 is CASSWIRSGEQYF. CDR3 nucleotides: TGTGCCAGCAGCTGGATTAGATCGGGCGAGCAGTACTTC. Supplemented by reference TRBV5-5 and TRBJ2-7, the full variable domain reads DAGVTQSPTHLIKTRGQQVTLRCSPISGHKSVSWYQQVLGQGPQFIFQYYEKEERGRGNFPDRFSARQFPNYSSELNVNALLLGDSALYLCASSWIRSGEQYFGPGTRLTVT.

In nucleotides, the CDR3 is TGCGCCAGCAGCCAAGATCTGGGAGGGAACGCCTTCAGTGAAAAACTGTTTTTT. Translating gives CASSQDLGGNAFSEKLFF. The J gene is TRBJ1-4, the V gene TRBV4-3; D uncertain. Per germline, CDR1 LGHNA and CDR2 YSLEER. This CDR3 has 18 amino acids. Trimming removed 0 bases at V and 7 bases at J, with 21 bases between.

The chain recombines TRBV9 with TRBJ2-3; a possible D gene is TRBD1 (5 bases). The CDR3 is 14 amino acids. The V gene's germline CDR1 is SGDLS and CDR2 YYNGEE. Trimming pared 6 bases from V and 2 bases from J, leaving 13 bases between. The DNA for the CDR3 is TGTGCCAGCACCAGAATGACAGCCACAGATACGCAGTATTTT. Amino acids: CASTRMTATDTQYF.

The CDR3 coding sequence is TGTGCCAGTAGTATGGTAGCGGGAGACGCCACCGGGGAGCTGTTTTTT. It specifies CASSMVAGDATGELFF. The chain uses TRBV19 and TRBJ2-2; TRBD2 matches at 9 bases. The CDR3 has 16 amino acids. V shed 3 bases, J shed 4 bases, and the junction held 6 bases outside the gene matches. Germline-derived CDR1 and CDR2 are LNHDA and SQIVND (reference sequence).

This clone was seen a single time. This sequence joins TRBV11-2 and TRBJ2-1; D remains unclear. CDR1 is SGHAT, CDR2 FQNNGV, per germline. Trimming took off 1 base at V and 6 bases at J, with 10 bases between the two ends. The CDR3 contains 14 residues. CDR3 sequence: CASSLVNRPNEQFF. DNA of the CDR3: TGTGCCAGCAGCTTAGTCAACAGACCCAATGAGCAGTTCTTC.

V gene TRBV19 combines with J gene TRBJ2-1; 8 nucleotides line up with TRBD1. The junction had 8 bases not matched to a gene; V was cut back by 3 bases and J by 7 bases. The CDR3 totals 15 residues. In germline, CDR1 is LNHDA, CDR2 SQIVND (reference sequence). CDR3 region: CASSIFRGRLNEQFF. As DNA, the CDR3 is TGTGCCAGTAGTATTTTCAGGGGGCGATTGAATGAGCAGTTCTTC.

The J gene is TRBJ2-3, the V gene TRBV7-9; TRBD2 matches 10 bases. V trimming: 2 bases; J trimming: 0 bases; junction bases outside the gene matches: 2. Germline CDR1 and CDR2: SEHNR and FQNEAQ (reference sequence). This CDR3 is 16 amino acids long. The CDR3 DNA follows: TGTGCCAGCAGCTTACTGACTAGCGGGAGCACAGATACGCAGTATTTT. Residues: CASSLLTSGSTDTQYF.

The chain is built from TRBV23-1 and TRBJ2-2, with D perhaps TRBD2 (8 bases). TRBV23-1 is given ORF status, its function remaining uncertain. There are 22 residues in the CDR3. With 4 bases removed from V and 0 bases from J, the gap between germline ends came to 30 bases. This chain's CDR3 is CASSLSQGRGRAGEANTGELFF. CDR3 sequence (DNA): TGCGCCAGCAGTCTAAGCCAGGGGAGGGGGCGAGCGGGAGAAGCGAACACCGGGGAGCTGTTTTTT.

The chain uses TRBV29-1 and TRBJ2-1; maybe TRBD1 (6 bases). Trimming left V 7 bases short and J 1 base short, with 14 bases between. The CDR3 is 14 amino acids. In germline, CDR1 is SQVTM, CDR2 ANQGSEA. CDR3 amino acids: CSGRGTVSYNEQFF. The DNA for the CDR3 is TGCAGCGGCAGGGGTACAGTGTCCTACAATGAGCAGTTCTTC.

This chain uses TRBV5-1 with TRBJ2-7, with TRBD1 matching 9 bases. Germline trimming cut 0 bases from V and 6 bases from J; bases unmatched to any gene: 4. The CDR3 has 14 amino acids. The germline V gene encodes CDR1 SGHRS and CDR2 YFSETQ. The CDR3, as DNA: TGCGCCAGCAGCTTGGCACAGGGGGCTGGCGAGCAGTACTTC. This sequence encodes CASSLAQGAGEQYF.

The CDR3 region is CASSGGQGNFNEQFF. DNA of the CDR3: TGTGCCAGCAGCGGTGGGCAGGGGAACTTCAATGAGCAGTTCTTC. The V call is TRBV5-4, the J call TRBJ2-1, with TRBD1 as a possible D gene (6 bases). V was pared by 4 bases and J by 6 bases, with 17 bases between. The CDR3 runs to 15 residues. The V gene's germline CDR1 is SGHNT and CDR2 YYREEE (reference sequence).

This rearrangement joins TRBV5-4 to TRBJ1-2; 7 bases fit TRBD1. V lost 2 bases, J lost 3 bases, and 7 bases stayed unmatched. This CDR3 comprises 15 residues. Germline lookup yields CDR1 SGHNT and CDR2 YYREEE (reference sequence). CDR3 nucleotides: TGTGCCAGCAGCTTCTCCGCAGGGGGTTACTATGGCTACACCTTC. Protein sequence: CASSFSAGGYYGYTF.

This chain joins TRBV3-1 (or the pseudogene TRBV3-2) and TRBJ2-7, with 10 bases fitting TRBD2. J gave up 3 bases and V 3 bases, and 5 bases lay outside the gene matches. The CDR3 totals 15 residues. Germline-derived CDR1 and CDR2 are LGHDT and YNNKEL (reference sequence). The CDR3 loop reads CASSQDPSGGYEQYF. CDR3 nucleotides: TGTGCCAGCAGCCAGGACCCTAGCGGGGGCTACGAGCAGTACTTC.